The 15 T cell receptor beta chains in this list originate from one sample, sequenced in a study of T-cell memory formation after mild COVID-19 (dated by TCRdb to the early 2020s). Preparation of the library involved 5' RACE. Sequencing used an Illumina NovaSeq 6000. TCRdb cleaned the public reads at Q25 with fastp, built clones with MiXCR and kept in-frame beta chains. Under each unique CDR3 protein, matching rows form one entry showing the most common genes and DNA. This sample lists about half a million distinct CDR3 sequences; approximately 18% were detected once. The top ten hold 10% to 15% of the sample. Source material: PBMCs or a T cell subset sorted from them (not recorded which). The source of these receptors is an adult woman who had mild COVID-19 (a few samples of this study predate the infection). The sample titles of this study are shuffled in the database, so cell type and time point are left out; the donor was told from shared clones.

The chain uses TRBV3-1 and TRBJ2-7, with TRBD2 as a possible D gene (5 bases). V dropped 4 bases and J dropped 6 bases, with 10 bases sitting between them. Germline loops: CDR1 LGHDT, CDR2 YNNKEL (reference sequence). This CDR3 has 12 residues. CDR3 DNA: TGTGCCAGCAGCCGTACTAGTCGCGAGCAGTACTTC. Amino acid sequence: CASSRTSREQYF.

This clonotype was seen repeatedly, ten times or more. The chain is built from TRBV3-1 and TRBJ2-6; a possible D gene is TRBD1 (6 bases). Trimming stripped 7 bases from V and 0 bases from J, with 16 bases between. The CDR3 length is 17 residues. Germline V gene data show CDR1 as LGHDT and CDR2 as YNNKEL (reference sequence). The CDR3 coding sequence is TGTGCCAGCACCGACGGACAGCGACACTCTGGGGCCAACGTCCTGACTTTC. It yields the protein CASTDGQRHSGANVLTF.

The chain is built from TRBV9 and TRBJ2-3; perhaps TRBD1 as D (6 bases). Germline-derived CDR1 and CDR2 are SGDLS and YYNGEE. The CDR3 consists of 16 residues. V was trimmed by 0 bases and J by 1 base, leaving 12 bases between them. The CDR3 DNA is TGTGCCAGCAGCGTAGAGACAGGACGGGGCACAGATACGCAGTATTTT. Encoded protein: CASSVETGRGTDTQYF. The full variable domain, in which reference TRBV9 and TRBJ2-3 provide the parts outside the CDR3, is DSGVTQTPKHLITATGQRVTLRCSPRSGDLSVYWYQQSLDQGLQFLIQYYNGEERAKGNILERFSAQQFPDLHSELNLSSLELGDSALYFCASSVETGRGTDTQYFGPGTRLTVL.

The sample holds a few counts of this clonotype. CDR3: CSVVGGEYTEAFF. The CDR3 coding sequence is TGCAGCGTAGTCGGAGGGGAATACACTGAAGCTTTCTTT. V gene TRBV29-1 combines with J gene TRBJ1-1; D may be TRBD1 (5 bases). V lost 6 bases and J lost 3, with 14 bases in between. From germline, CDR1 is SQVTM and CDR2 ANQGSEA. The CDR3 has 13 residues. The full variable domain, completed using reference TRBV29-1 and TRBJ1-1, is SAVISQKPSRDICQRGTSLTIQCQVDSQVTMMFWYRQQPGQSLTLIATANQGSEATYESGFVIDKFPISRPNLTFSTLTVSNMSPEDSSIYLCSVVGGEYTEAFFGQGTRLTVV.

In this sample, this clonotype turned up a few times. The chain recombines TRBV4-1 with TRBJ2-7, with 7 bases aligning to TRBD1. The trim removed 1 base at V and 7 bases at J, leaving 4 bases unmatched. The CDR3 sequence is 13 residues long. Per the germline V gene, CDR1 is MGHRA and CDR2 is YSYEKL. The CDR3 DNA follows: TGCGCCAGCAGCCAAGGGTTGGACAGGGAGCAGTACTTC. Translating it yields CASSQGLDREQYF.

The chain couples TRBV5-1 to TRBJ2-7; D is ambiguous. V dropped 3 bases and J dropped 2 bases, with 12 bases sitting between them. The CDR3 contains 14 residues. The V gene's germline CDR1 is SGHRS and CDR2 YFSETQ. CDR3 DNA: TGCGCCAGCAGCTACTCGGTCAGCGCCTACGAGCAGTACTTC. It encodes CASSYSVSAYEQYF.

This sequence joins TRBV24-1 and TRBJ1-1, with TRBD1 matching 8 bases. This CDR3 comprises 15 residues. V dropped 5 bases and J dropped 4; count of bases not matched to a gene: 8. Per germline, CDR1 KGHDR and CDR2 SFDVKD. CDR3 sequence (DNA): TGTGCCACCAGTGGGGCAGGGGGCCTTCTCACTGAAGCTTTCTTT. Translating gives CATSGAGGLLTEAFF.

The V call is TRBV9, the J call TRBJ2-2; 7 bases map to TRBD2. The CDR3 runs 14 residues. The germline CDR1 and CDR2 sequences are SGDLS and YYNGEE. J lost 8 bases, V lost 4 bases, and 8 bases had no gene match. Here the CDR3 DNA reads TGTGCCAGCAGCCGATCCAGCGGGACGGGGGAGCTGTTTTTT. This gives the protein CASSRSSGTGELFF.

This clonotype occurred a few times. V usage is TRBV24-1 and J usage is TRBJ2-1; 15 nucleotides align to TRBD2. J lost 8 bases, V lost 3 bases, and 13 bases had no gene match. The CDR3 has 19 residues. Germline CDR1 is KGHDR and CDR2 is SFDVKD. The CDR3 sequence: CATSDPRRGTSGGHDEQFF. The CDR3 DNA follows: TGTGCCACCAGTGATCCCCGGCGGGGGACTAGCGGGGGGCACGATGAGCAGTTCTTC.

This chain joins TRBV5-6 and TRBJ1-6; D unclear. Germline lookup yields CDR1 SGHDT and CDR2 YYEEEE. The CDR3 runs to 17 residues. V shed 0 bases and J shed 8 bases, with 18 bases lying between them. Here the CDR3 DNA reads TGTGCCAGCAGCTTGGCCCCAAGACCGGCCGGGGATTCACCCCTCCACTTT. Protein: CASSLAPRPAGDSPLHF.

The CDR3 is CASGLPQTQETQYF. In nucleotides, the CDR3 is TGTGCCAGCGGTTTGCCCCAGACCCAAGAGACCCAGTACTTC. The gene calls are TRBV6-6 and TRBJ2-5; D is ambiguous. Germline V gives CDR1 MNHNY, CDR2 SVGAGI (reference sequence). V was clipped by 8 bases and J by 1 base, with 14 bases between them. There are 14 residues in the CDR3.

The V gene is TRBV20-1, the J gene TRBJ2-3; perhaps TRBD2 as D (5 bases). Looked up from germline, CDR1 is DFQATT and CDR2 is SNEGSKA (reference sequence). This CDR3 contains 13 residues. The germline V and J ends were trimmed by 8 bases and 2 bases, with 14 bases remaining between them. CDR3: CSSIGVLTDTQYF. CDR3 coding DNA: TGCAGTTCCATCGGGGTCCTCACAGATACGCAGTATTTT.

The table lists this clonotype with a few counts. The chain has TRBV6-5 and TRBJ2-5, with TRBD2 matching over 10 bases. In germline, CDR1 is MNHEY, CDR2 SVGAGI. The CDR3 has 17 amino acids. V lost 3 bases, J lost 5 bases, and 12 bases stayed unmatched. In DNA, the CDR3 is TGTGCCAGCAGTTATGGGGCGTCTAGCGGGAGTTACGAGACCCAGTACTTC. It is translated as CASSYGASSGSYETQYF.

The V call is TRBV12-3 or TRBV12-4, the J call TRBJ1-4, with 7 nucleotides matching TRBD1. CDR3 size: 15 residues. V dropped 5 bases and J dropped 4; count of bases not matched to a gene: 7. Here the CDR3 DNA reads TGTGCCAGCAGTCCGCGGACAGGATTTAATGAAAAACTGTTTTTT. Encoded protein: CASSPRTGFNEKLFF.

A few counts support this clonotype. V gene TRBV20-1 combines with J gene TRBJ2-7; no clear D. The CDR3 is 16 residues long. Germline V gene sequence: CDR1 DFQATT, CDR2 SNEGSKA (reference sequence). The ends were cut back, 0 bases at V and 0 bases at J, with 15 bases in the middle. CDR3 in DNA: TGCAGTGCTAGAGATCGATTGCGACCCAACTCCTACGAGCAGTACTTC. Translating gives CSARDRLRPNSYEQYF.